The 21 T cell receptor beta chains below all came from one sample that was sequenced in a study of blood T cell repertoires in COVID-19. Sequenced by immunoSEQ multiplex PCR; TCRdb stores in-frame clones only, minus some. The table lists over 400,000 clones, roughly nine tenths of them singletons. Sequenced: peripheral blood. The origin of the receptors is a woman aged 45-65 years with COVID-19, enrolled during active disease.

In DNA form, the CDR3 reads TGCAGCGTCGACTCTCCCCAGAACACCGGGGAGCTGTTTTTT. Translation: CSVDSPQNTGELFF. The chain is built from TRBV29-1 and TRBJ2-2; D remains ambiguous. The CDR3 has 14 amino acids. The germline V and J ends were trimmed by 6 bases and 1 base, with 12 bases remaining between them. Germline loops: CDR1 SQVTM, CDR2 ANQGSEA.

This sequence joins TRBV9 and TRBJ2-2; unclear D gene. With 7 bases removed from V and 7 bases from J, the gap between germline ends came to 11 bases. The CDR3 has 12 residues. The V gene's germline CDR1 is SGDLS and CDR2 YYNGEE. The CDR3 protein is CASGDFIGELFF. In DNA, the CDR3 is TGTGCCAGCGGAGATTTCATCGGGGAGCTGTTTTTT.

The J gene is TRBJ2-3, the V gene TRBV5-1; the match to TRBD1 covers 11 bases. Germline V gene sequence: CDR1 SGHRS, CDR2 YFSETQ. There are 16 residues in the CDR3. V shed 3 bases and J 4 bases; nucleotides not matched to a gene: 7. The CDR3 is CASSSGTGGGPDTQYF. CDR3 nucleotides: TGCGCCAGCAGCTCGGGGACAGGGGGAGGGCCAGATACGCAGTATTTT. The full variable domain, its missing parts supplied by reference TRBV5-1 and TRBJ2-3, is KAGVTQTPRYLIKTRGQQVTLSCSPISGHRSVSWYQQTPGQGLQFLFEYFSETQRNKGNFPGRFSGRQFSNSRSEMNVSTLELGDSALYLCASSSGTGGGPDTQYFGPGTRLTVL.

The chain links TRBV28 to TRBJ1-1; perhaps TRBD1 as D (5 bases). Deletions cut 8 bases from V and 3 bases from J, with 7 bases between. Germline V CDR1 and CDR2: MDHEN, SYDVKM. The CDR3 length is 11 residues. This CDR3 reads CASGADTEAFF. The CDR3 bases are TGTGCCAGCGGGGCCGACACTGAAGCTTTCTTT. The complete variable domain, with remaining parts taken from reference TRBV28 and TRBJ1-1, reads DVKVTQSSRYLVKRTGEKVFLECVQDMDHENMFWYRQDPGLGLRLIYFSYDVKMKEKGDIPEGYSVSREKKERFSLILESASTNQTSMYLCASGADTEAFFGQGTRLTVV.

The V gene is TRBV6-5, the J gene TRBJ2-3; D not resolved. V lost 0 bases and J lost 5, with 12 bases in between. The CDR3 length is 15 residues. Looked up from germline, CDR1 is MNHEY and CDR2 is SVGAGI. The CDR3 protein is CASSYSRQVGDTQYF. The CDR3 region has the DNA TGTGCCAGCAGTTACTCCCGGCAGGTGGGAGATACGCAGTATTTT.

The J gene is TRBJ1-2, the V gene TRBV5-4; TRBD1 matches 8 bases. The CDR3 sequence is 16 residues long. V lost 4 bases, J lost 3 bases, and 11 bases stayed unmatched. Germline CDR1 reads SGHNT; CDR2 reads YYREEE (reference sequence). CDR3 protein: CASSQVLPGQDYGYTF. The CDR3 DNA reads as TGTGCCAGCAGCCAAGTTTTACCGGGACAGGACTATGGCTACACCTTC.

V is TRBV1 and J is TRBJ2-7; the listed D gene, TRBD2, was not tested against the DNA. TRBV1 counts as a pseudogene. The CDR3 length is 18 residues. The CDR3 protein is CTSSQDPAKLAGGHEQYF. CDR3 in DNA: TGCACCAGCAGCCAAGATCCGGCAAAACTAGCGGGGGGCCACGAGCAGTACTTC.

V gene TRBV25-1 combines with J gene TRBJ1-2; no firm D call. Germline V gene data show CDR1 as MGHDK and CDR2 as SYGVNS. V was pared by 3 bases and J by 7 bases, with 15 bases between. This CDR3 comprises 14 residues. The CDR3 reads CASSETGETGGYTF. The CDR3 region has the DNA TGTGCCAGCAGTGAGACTGGGGAGACGGGTGGCTACACCTTC.

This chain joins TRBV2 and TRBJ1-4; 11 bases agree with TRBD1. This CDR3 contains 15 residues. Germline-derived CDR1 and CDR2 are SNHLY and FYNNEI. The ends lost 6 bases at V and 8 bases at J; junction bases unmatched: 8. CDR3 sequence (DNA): TGTGCCAGCAGGGCACCGGGACAGGGGGACGAAAAACTGTTTTTT. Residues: CASRAPGQGDEKLFF.

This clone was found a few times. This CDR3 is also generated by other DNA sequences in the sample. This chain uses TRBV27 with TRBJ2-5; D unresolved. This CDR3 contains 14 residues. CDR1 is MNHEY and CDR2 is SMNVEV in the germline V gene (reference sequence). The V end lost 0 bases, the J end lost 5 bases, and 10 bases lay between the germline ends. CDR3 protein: CASSLSTGRETQYF. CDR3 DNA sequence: TGTGCCAGCAGTTTATCGACGGGTCGGGAGACCCAGTACTTC.

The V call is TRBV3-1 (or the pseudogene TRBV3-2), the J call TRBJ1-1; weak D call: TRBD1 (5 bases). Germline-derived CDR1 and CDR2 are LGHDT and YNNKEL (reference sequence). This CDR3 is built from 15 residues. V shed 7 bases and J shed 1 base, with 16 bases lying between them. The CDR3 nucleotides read TGTGCCAGCACCAACTGGGGGGGAGAGAACACTGAAGCTTTCTTT. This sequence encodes CASTNWGGENTEAFF.

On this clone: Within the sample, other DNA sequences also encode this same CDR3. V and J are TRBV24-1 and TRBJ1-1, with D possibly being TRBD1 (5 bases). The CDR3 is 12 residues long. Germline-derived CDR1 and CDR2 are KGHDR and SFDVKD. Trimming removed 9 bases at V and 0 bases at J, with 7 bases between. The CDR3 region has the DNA TGTGCCACCCAGGGAATGAACACTGAAGCTTTCTTT. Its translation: CATQGMNTEAFF.

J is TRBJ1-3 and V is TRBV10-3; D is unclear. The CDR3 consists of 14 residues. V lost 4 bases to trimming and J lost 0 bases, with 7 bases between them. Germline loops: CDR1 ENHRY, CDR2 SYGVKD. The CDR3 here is CAISGQSSGNTIYF. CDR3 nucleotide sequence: TGTGCCATCAGTGGACAAAGCTCTGGAAACACCATATATTTT.

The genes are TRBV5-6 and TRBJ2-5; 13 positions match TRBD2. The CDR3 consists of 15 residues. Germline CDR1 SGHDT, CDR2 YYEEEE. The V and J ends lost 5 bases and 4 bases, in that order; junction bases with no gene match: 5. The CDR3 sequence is CASSLLAGGTETQYF. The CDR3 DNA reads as TGTGCCAGCAGTTTACTAGCGGGGGGGACAGAGACCCAGTACTTC.

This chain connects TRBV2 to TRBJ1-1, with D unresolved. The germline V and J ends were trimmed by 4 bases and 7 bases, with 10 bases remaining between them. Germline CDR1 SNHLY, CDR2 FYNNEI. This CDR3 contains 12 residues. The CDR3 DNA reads TGTGCCAGCAGTGTGGATGAGCGTGAAGCTTTCTTT. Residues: CASSVDEREAFF.

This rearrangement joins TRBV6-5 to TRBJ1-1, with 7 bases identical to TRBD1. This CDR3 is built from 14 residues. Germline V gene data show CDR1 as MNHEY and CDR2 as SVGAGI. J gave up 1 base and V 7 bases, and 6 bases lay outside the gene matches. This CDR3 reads CASIQGLPNTEAFF. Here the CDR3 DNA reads TGTGCCAGCATACAGGGGCTTCCGAACACTGAAGCTTTCTTT.

CDR3 amino acids: CASSAGLAGEVDTQYF. For the CDR3, the DNA is TGTGCCAGCAGTGCGGGACTAGCGGGGGAGGTCGATACGCAGTATTTT. This chain connects TRBV6-4 to TRBJ2-3; 14 bases map to TRBD2. The CDR3 is made up of 16 amino acids. Germline CDR1 MRHNA, CDR2 SNTAGT. V lost 4 bases to trimming and J lost 6 bases; unmatched junction nucleotides: 6.

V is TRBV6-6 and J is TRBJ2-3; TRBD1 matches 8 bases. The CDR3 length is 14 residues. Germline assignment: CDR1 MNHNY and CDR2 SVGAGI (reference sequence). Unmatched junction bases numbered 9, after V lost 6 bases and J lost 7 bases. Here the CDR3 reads CASRDFQGANTQYF. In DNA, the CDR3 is TGTGCCAGCAGAGACTTTCAGGGGGCAAATACGCAGTATTTT.

CDR3 protein: CASSQDQGIGEKLFF. The CDR3 DNA sequence: TGTGCCAGCAGCCAAGATCAGGGGATAGGTGAAAAACTGTTTTTT. V and J are TRBV3-1 (or the pseudogene TRBV3-2) and TRBJ1-4; TRBD1 is a possible D gene (6 bases). Germline lookup yields CDR1 LGHDT and CDR2 YNNKEL (reference sequence). V was cut by 0 bases and J by 7 bases, with 12 bases left in between. This CDR3 comprises 15 residues.

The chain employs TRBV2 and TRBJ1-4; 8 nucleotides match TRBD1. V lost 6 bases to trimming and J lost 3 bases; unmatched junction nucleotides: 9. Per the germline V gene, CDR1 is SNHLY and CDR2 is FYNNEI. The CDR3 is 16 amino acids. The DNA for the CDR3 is TGTGCCAGCAGATTTTCAGGGGGCGCAGCTAATGAAAAACTGTTTTTT. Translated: CASRFSGGAANEKLFF. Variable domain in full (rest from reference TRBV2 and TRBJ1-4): EPEVTQTPSHQVTQMGQEVILRCVPISNHLYFYWYRQILGQKVEFLVSFYNNEISEKSEIFDDQFSVERPDGSNFTLKIRSTKLEDSAMYFCASRFSGGAANEKLFFGSGTQLSVL.

DNA of the CDR3: TGTGCCAGCAGCCTTGGGAGCGGGGGCGCCGGGGAGCTGTTTTTT. Encoded protein: CASSLGSGGAGELFF. This chain joins TRBV5-6 and TRBJ2-2, with 8 bases that match TRBD2. Germline V gene lookup returns CDR1 SGHDT and CDR2 YYEEEE. CDR3 length equals 15 residues. Losses at the gene ends were 4 bases for V and 6 bases for J; bases not matched to a gene: 8.